A selection of T cell receptor beta chains follows, all from one sample in a study of Graves' ophthalmopathy and Graves' hyperthyroidism. Via MiXCR, TCRdb re-called the multiplex PCR reads, giving one row per CDR3 protein. The sample holds just over 600,000 distinct CDR3 sequences, approximately 22% seen once. Input material: peripheral blood. These receptors all come from a woman between 18 and 29 years old with stable Graves' hyperthyroidism. Some clones in this sample may be carry-over from other donors' samples. Both conserved end residues are trimmed from each CDR3. D genes are given only for firm matches. Expanded clones are given a class, and other clones once, few, many or no size at all.

clone size,D gene,V gene,CDR3 length,CDR3 protein
few,.,TRBV11-2,13,ASSLGSGRGETQY
few,TRBD1,TRBV28,15,ASSQLGTGGSNSPLH
.,TRBD1,TRBV6-5,12,ASSYWTGPETQY
.,.,TRBV18,12,ASSPLAKAGELF
many,.,TRBV12-3/TRBV12-4,10,ASNRADQPQH
.,TRBD2,TRBV3-1,15,ASSRGLLAGGQETQY
few,.,TRBV5-1,12,ASSWGTSQETQY
many,.,TRBV7-2,10,ASSPTGSPEY
many,.,TRBV20-1,9,SAVLVYEQY
many,TRBD1,TRBV7-9,13,ASSKDRGSNSPLH
.,TRBD2,TRBV6-1,15,ASSEHTSGGYQETQY
few,TRBD2,TRBV15,14,ATSRDRAGGLDTQY
few,TRBD1,TRBV20-1,15,SASLGPRQGALETQY
few,.,TRBV10-3,12,AISGRGGDTEAF
few,.,TRBV6-5,11,ASSSHRDQPQH